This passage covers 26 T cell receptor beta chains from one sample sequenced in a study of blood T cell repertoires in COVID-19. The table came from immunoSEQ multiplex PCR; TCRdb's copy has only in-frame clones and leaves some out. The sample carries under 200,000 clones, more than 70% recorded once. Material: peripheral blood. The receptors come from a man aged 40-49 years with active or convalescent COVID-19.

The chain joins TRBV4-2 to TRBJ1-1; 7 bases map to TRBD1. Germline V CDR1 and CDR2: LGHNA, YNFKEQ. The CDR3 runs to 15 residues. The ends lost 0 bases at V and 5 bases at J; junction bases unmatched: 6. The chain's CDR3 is CASSQEGGRGTEAFF. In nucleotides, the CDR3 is TGTGCCAGCAGCCAAGAAGGGGGCAGGGGGACTGAAGCTTTCTTT.

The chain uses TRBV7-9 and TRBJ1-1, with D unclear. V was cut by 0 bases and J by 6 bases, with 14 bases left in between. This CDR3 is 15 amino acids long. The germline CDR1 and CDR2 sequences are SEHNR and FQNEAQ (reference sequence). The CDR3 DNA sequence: TGTGCCAGCAGCTTAGCCACAGCATGGCCCGCTGAAGCTTTCTTT. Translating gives CASSLATAWPAEAFF.

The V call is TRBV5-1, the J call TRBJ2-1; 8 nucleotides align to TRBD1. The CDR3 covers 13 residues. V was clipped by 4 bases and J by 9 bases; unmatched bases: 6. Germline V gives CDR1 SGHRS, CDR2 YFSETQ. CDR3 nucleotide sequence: TGCGCCAGCAGCCGACAGGGGTCGGGTGAGCAGTTCTTC. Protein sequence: CASSRQGSGEQFF.

This chain's CDR3 is CASSYSINQPQHF. Written as DNA, the CDR3 is TGTGCCAGCAGTTATAGCATCAATCAGCCCCAGCATTTT. The V and J genes are TRBV12-3 or TRBV12-4 and TRBJ1-5; D unresolved. This CDR3 is 13 amino acids long. Trimming took off 4 bases at V and 3 bases at J, with 7 bases between the two ends.

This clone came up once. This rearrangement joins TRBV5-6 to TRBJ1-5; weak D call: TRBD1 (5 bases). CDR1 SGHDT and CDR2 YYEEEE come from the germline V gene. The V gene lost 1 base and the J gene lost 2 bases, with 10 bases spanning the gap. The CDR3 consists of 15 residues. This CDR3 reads CASSLRQGRNQPQHF. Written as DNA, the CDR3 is TGTGCCAGCAGCTTGCGGCAGGGCCGCAATCAGCCCCAGCATTTT.

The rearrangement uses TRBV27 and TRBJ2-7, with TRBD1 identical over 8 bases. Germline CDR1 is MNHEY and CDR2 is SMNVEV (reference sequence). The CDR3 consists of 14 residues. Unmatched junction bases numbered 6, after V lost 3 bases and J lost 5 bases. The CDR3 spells CASSLGQALDEQYF. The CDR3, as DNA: TGTGCCAGCAGTTTGGGACAGGCGTTAGACGAGCAGTACTTC.

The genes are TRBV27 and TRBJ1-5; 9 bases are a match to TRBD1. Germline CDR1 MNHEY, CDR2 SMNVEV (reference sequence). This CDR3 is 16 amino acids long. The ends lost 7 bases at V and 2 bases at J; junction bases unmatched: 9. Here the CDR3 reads CASKTGTGYGNQPQHF. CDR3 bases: TGTGCCAGCAAAACCGGGACAGGGTACGGCAATCAGCCCCAGCATTTT.

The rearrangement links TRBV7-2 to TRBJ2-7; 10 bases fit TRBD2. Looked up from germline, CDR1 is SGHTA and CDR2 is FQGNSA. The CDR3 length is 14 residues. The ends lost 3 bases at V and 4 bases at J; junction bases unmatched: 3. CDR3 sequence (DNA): TGTGCCAGCAGCTTCACTAGCGGGAATTACGAGCAGTACTTC. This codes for CASSFTSGNYEQYF.

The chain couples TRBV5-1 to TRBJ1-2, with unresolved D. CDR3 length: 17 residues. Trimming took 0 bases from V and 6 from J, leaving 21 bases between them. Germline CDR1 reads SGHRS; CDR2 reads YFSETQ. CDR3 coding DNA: TGCGCCAGCAGCTTGGCCCAGCCCGGGTTAGATCGGAATGGCTACACCTTC. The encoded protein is CASSLAQPGLDRNGYTF.

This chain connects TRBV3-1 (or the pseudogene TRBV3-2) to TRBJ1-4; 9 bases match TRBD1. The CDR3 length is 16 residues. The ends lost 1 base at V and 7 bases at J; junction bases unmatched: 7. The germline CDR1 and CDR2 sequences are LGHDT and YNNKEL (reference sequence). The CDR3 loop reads CASSQGTGTGLEKLFF. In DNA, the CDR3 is TGTGCCAGCAGCCAAGGGACCGGGACAGGGCTTGAAAAACTGTTTTTT.

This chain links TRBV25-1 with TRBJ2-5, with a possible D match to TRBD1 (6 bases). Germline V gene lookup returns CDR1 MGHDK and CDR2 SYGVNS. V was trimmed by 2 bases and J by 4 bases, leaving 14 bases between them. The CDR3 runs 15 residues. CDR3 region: CASSETGSVGETQYF. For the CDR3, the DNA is TGTGCCAGCAGTGAAACAGGGAGCGTAGGAGAGACCCAGTACTTC.

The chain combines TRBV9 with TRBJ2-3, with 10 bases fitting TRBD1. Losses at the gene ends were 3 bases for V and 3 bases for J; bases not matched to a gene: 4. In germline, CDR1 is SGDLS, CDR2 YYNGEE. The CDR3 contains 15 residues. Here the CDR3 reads CASSARQGATDTQYF. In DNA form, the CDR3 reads TGTGCCAGCAGCGCAAGACAGGGGGCAACAGATACGCAGTATTTT.

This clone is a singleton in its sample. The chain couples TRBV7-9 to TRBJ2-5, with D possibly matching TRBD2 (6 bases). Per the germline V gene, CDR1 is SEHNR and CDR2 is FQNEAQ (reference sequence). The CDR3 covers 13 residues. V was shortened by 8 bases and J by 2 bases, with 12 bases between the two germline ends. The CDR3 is CASVPGVQETQYF. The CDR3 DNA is TGTGCCAGCGTGCCGGGAGTACAAGAGACCCAGTACTTC.

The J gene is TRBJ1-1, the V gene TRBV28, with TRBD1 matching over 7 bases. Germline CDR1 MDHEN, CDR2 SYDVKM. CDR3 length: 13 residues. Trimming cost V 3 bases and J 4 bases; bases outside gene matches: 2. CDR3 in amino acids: CASSFRGITEAFF. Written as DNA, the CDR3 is TGTGCCAGCAGTTTCAGGGGGATCACTGAAGCTTTCTTT.

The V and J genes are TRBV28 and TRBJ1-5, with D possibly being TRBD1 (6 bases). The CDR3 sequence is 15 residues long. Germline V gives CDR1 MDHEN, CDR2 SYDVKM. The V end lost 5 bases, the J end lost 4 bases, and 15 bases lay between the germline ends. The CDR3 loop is CASSPQGRANQPQHF. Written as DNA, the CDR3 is TGTGCCAGCAGTCCGCAGGGGAGGGCAAATCAGCCCCAGCATTTT.

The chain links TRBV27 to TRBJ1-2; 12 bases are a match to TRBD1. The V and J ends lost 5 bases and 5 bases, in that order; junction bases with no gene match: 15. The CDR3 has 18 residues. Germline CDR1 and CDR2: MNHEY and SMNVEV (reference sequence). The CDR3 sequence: CASSPPSRDRGRIYGYTF. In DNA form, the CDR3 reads TGTGCCAGCAGTCCCCCATCCCGGGACAGGGGGCGCATTTATGGCTACACCTTC.

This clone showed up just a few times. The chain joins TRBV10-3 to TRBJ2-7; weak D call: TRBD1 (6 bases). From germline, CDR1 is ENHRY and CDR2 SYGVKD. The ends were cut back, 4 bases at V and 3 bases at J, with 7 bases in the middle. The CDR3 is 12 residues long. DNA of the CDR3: TGTGCCATCAGTGGGACAGACTACGAGCAGTACTTC. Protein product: CAISGTDYEQYF.

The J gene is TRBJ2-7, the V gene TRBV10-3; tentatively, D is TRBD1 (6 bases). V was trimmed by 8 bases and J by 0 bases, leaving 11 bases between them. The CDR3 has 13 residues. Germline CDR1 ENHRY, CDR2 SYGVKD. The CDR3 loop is CAIGTRGSYEQYF. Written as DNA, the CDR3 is TGTGCCATCGGGACAAGGGGCTCCTACGAGCAGTACTTC.

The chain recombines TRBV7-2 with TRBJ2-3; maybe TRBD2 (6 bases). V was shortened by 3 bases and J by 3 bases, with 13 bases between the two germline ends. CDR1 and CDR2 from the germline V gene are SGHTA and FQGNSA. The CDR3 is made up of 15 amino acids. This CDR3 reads CASSFRLGGTDTQYF. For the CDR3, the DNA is TGTGCCAGCAGCTTCCGACTAGGAGGGACAGATACGCAGTATTTT.

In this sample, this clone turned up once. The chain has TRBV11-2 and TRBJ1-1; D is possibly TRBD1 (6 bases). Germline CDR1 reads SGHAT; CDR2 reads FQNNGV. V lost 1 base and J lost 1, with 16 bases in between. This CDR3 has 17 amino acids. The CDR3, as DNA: TGTGCCAGCAGCTTAGGGGACCCGGGGGGCTGGAACACTGAAGCTTTCTTT. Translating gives CASSLGDPGGWNTEAFF. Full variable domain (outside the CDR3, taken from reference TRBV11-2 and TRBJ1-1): EAGVAQSPRYKIIEKRQSVAFWCNPISGHATLYWYQQILGQGPKLLIQFQNNGVVDDSQLPKDRFSAERLKGVDSTLKIQPAKLEDSAVYLCASSLGDPGGWNTEAFFGQGTRLTVV.

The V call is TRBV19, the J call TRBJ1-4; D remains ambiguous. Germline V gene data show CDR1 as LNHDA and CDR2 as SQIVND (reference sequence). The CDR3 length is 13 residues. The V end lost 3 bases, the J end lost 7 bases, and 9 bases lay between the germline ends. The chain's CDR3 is CASSIRAAEKLFF. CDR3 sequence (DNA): TGTGCCAGTAGTATTAGAGCTGCTGAAAAACTGTTTTTT.

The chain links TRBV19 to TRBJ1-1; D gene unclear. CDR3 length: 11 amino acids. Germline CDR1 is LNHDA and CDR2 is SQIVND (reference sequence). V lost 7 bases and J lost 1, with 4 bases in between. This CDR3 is CASNTNTEAFF. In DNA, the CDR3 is TGTGCCAGTAACACGAACACTGAAGCTTTCTTT.

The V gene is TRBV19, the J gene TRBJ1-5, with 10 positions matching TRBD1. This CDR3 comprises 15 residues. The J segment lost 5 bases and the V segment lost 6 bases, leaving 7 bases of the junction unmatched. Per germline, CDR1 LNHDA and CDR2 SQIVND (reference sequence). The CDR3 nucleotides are TGTGCCAGTAGACTCAGAGGGACAGGGGATCAGCCCCAGCATTTT. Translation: CASRLRGTGDQPQHF.

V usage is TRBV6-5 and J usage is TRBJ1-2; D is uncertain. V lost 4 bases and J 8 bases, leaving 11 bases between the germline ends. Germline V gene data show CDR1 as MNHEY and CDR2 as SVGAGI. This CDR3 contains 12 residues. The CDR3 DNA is TGTGCCAGCAGTTTCCGATTGGGCGGCTACACCTTC. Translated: CASSFRLGGYTF.

CDR3 bases: TGTGCCAGTAGTATCCTGACAGGGGGTGAAGCTTTCTTT. Its translation is CASSILTGGEAFF. The chain uses TRBV19 and TRBJ1-1; 9 nucleotides match TRBD1. Germline CDR1 is LNHDA and CDR2 is SQIVND (reference sequence). The V and J ends lost 3 bases and 7 bases, in that order; junction bases with no gene match: 3. CDR3 length: 13 residues.

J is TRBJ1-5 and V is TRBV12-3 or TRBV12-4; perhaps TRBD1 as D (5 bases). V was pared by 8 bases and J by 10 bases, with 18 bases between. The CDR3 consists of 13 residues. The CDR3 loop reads CASQLVGREPQHF. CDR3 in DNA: TGTGCCAGCCAACTTGTGGGCAGGGAACCCCAGCATTTT.